The 29 T cell receptor beta chains below come from one sample, sequenced in a study of blood T cell repertoires in COVID-19. Profiling relied on immunoSEQ multiplex PCR, and the TCRdb table lists in-frame clones only, not all of them. The sample gives approximately 290,000 clones, around 89% of which show up once; around 0.8% is in the top ten. The sequenced sample consisted of peripheral blood. The receptors were sampled from a man aged 25 to 45 with acute or convalescent COVID-19.

V gene TRBV20-1 combines with J gene TRBJ1-4; D perhaps matches TRBD1 (6 bases). This CDR3 has 10 amino acids. V dropped 5 bases and J dropped 17 bases, with 15 bases sitting between them. CDR1 is DFQATT, CDR2 SNEGSKA, per germline (reference sequence). The CDR3 here is CSASADRRFF. For the CDR3, the DNA is TGCAGTGCTTCTGCCGACAGGAGATTTTTT.

The gene calls are TRBV7-2 and TRBJ2-3, with D uncertain. From germline, CDR1 is SGHTA and CDR2 FQGNSA. The CDR3 sequence is 14 residues long. V was cut by 0 bases and J by 6 bases, with 10 bases left in between. CDR3 protein: CASSLAGPPDTQYF. CDR3 coding DNA: TGTGCCAGCAGCTTAGCGGGCCCCCCGGATACGCAGTATTTT.

The chain employs TRBV6-5 and TRBJ1-1, with 7 positions matching TRBD1. The CDR3 runs 13 residues. From germline, CDR1 is MNHEY and CDR2 SVGAGI. The J segment lost 5 bases and the V segment lost 5 bases, leaving 5 bases of the junction unmatched. The CDR3 loop is CASSREQGTEAFF. The CDR3 DNA reads TGTGCCAGCAGTCGGGAACAGGGGACTGAAGCTTTCTTT.

This chain uses TRBV5-1 with TRBJ2-2; D is possibly TRBD2 (5 bases). Per the germline V gene, CDR1 is SGHRS and CDR2 is YFSETQ. The CDR3 contains 16 residues. V was trimmed by 7 bases and J by 1 base, leaving 17 bases between them. The CDR3 region has the DNA TGCGCCAGCGGCCCCGTCCTAGCCTTGAACACCGGGGAGCTGTTTTTT. Translated: CASGPVLALNTGELFF.

The chain joins TRBV5-1 to TRBJ2-7; D perhaps matches TRBD1 (6 bases). Germline assignment: CDR1 SGHRS and CDR2 YFSETQ. V lost 4 bases to trimming and J lost 7 bases, with 18 bases between them. This CDR3 is 14 amino acids long. CDR3 protein: CASSLQGGMAEQYF. DNA of the CDR3: TGCGCCAGCAGCCTACAGGGTGGGATGGCGGAGCAGTACTTC.

V and J are TRBV7-9 and TRBJ1-1, with 7 bases aligning to TRBD1. Germline V gives CDR1 SEHNR, CDR2 FQNEAQ (reference sequence). V lost 5 bases and J lost 6; bases outside the gene matches: 6. The length of the CDR3 is 13 residues. The CDR3 coding sequence is TGTGCCAGCAGCCTCGACAGGGTGGCTGAAGCTTTCTTT. Protein sequence: CASSLDRVAEAFF.

This rearrangement joins TRBV24-1 to TRBJ1-5, with unresolved D. This CDR3 region has 13 residues. The V end was cut by 1 base, the J end by 7 bases, with 7 bases between. The germline V gene encodes CDR1 KGHDR and CDR2 SFDVKD. The CDR3 protein is CATSDFTGQPQHF. CDR3 in DNA: TGTGCCACCAGTGATTTCACGGGGCAGCCCCAGCATTTT.

The chain links TRBV19 to TRBJ2-3, with a weak D call TRBD2 (6 bases). The V gene's germline CDR1 is LNHDA and CDR2 SQIVND (reference sequence). This CDR3 spans 15 amino acids. V was clipped by 5 bases and J by 2 bases, with 14 bases between them. The CDR3 loop reads CASSWSGENTDTQYF. The CDR3 DNA follows: TGTGCCAGTAGTTGGTCGGGGGAGAACACAGATACGCAGTATTTT. The full variable domain, its missing parts supplied by reference TRBV19 and TRBJ2-3, is DGGITQSPKYLFRKEGQNVTLSCEQNLNHDAMYWYRQDPGQGLRLIYYSQIVNDFQKGDIAEGYSVSREKKESFPLTVTSAQKNPTAFYLCASSWSGENTDTQYFGPGTRLTVL.

The rearrangement links TRBV28 to TRBJ1-5, with 8 positions matching TRBD1. CDR1 MDHEN and CDR2 SYDVKM come from the germline V gene. Unmatched junction bases numbered 5, after V lost 5 bases and J lost 2 bases. The CDR3 totals 15 residues. The CDR3 region is CASSRTGRRNQPQHF. The CDR3 DNA is TGTGCCAGCAGTCGGACAGGGAGACGCAATCAGCCCCAGCATTTT.

This clone showed up just once. The DNA of the CDR3 is TGTGCCAGCAGCGAGGAGGGCCAGAACTATGGCTACACCTTC. It is translated as CASSEEGQNYGYTF. The chain uses TRBV9 and TRBJ1-2; D not certain. V was trimmed by 3 bases and J by 2 bases, leaving 11 bases between them. CDR1 and CDR2 from the germline V gene are SGDLS and YYNGEE. The CDR3 is 14 amino acids.

CDR3 nucleotide sequence: TGTGCCAGTAGTACGGACAGGTACTCTGGAAACACCATATATTTT. It specifies CASSTDRYSGNTIYF. The gene calls are TRBV19 and TRBJ1-3; 7 nucleotides agree with TRBD1. The CDR3 contains 15 residues. The V gene end was trimmed by 4 bases and the J gene end by 0 bases; junction bases not matched to a gene: 3. CDR1 and CDR2 from the germline V gene are LNHDA and SQIVND (reference sequence).

The rearrangement joins TRBV10-1 to TRBJ1-1; 8 positions agree with TRBD1. J gave up 0 bases and V 8 bases, and 2 bases lay outside the gene matches. Looked up from germline, CDR1 is WNHNN and CDR2 is SYGVQD (reference sequence). The CDR3 runs to 13 residues. This CDR3 reads CASRRGLNTEAFF. In nucleotides, the CDR3 is TGCGCCAGCCGCAGGGGGCTGAACACTGAAGCTTTCTTT.

The rearrangement joins TRBV7-9 to TRBJ1-2, with D possibly TRBD1 on 5 matching bases. This CDR3 comprises 14 residues. From germline, CDR1 is SEHNR and CDR2 FQNEAQ (reference sequence). V was clipped by 2 bases and J by 6 bases, with 13 bases between them. The CDR3 is CASSLQGGRNGYTF. The DNA of the CDR3 is TGTGCCAGCAGCTTACAGGGTGGGCGGAATGGCTACACCTTC.

In its sample, this clone was seen a few times. A junction boundary mismatches the germline segment, possibly from a read error. The chain has TRBV6-5 and TRBJ1-1; unclear D gene. The germline gives CDR1 MNHEY, CDR2 SVGAGI. This CDR3 contains 15 residues. This CDR3 reads CASSDSYTVNTEAFF. CDR3 DNA: TGTGCCAGCAGTGACTCCTATACAGTGAACACTGAAGCTTTCTTT.

The count of this clone is one. The chain uses TRBV2 and TRBJ2-1; D call uncertain. The CDR3 is made up of 14 amino acids. V shed 4 bases and J shed 0 bases, with 7 bases lying between them. Germline loops: CDR1 SNHLY, CDR2 FYNNEI. This chain's CDR3 is CASSGPGSYNEQFF. CDR3 nucleotides: TGTGCCAGCAGTGGTCCGGGCTCCTACAATGAGCAGTTCTTC.

This chain connects TRBV7-2 to TRBJ1-5, with 9 bases identical to TRBD1. The CDR3 runs 15 residues. CDR1 and CDR2 from the germline V gene are SGHTA and FQGNSA. Trimming cost V 3 bases and J 4 bases; bases outside gene matches: 4. CDR3 bases: TGTGCCAGCAGCTTGACCGGGACAGGGAATCAGCCCCAGCATTTT. Translating it yields CASSLTGTGNQPQHF.

The sample holds one count of this clone. The rearrangement joins TRBV4-2 to TRBJ1-1; no definite D call. The CDR3 is 14 amino acids. V was cut by 4 bases and J by 1 base, with 10 bases left in between. Germline V lookup: CDR1 LGHNA, CDR2 YNFKEQ. DNA for the CDR3: TGTGCCAGCAGCCCCCCGGGAACGAACACTGAAGCTTTCTTT. Protein sequence: CASSPPGTNTEAFF.

The chain links TRBV6-5 to TRBJ1-1; 8 bases match TRBD1. The CDR3 spans 15 residues. V was pared by 7 bases and J by 4 bases, with 11 bases of the junction left unmatched. Germline V gives CDR1 MNHEY, CDR2 SVGAGI. CDR3 coding DNA: TGTGCCAGCAATCGGCCCACAGGGGGACTCACTGAAGCTTTCTTT. It codes for CASNRPTGGLTEAFF.

This chain links TRBV28 with TRBJ2-3; D is possibly TRBD1 (6 bases). The V and J ends lost 5 bases and 4 bases respectively, with 16 bases between them. The CDR3 length is 15 residues. The germline V gene encodes CDR1 MDHEN and CDR2 SYDVKM. The CDR3, as DNA: TGTGCCAGCAGTGAGGCAGGGGTGGGGTCAGATACGCAGTATTTT. This sequence encodes CASSEAGVGSDTQYF.

The chain has TRBV5-1 and TRBJ2-1; D perhaps matches TRBD1 (5 bases). CDR3 length: 15 residues. Trimming removed 0 bases at V and 2 bases at J, with 9 bases between. Germline V gene lookup returns CDR1 SGHRS and CDR2 YFSETQ. The CDR3: CASSLDRPTYNEQFF. CDR3 nucleotides: TGCGCCAGCAGCTTGGACAGGCCTACCTACAATGAGCAGTTCTTC.

The chain has TRBV10-1 and TRBJ2-5, with TRBD2 matching over 7 bases. Germline values: CDR1 WNHNN, CDR2 SYGVQD (reference sequence). This CDR3 is 13 amino acids long. The V and J ends lost 6 bases and 7 bases, in that order; junction bases with no gene match: 8. CDR3 in DNA: TGCGCCAGCAGCACTAGCGTTCTGGGGACCCAGTACTTC. Translation: CASSTSVLGTQYF.

About this clone itself: The same CDR3 arises from other DNA sequences in this sample as well. The rearrangement uses TRBV28 and TRBJ2-3, with 7 bases lining up with TRBD2. CDR3 length: 11 amino acids. Germline V CDR1 and CDR2: MDHEN, SYDVKM. With 8 bases clipped from V and 4 bases from J, the junction kept 0 bases outside the gene matches. The CDR3 is CASRGADTQYF. The CDR3, as DNA: TGTGCCAGCCGGGGGGCAGATACGCAGTATTTT.

The count of this clone is one. The identical CDR3 is also encoded by other nucleotide sequences in the sample. The chain is built from TRBV3-1 (or the pseudogene TRBV3-2) and TRBJ2-3, with TRBD2 matching over 11 bases. CDR1 LGHDT and CDR2 YNNKEL come from the germline V gene (reference sequence). J gave up 5 bases and V 4 bases, and 8 bases lay outside the gene matches. CDR3 length equals 16 residues. CDR3 sequence (DNA): TGTGCCAGCAGCCCTTTAGCGGGGGGGCCCAGAGATACGCAGTATTTT. It specifies CASSPLAGGPRDTQYF.

The chain uses TRBV29-1 and TRBJ1-2, with D unclear. The V gene lost 3 bases and the J gene lost 8 bases, with 10 bases spanning the gap. CDR1 is SQVTM, CDR2 ANQGSEA, per germline. The CDR3 is 11 residues long. CDR3 loop: CSVDTSGGYTF. The DNA for the CDR3 is TGCAGCGTTGACACATCGGGGGGCTACACCTTC.

The rearrangement links TRBV19 to TRBJ2-7; 11 nucleotides agree with TRBD1. Germline V gene data show CDR1 as LNHDA and CDR2 as SQIVND (reference sequence). The CDR3 spans 16 residues. V dropped 1 base and J dropped 1; count of bases not matched to a gene: 3. CDR3 sequence reads: CASSIGGTGGSYEQYF. CDR3 sequence (DNA): TGTGCCAGTAGTATAGGCGGGACAGGGGGTTCCTACGAGCAGTACTTC.

The CDR3 loop reads CASSLDSYNEQFF. The CDR3 DNA reads TGTGCCAGCAGCTTAGACAGTTACAATGAGCAGTTCTTC. The chain recombines TRBV7-6 with TRBJ2-1; D not resolved. Deletions cut 1 base from V and 4 bases from J, with 5 bases between. This CDR3 region has 13 residues. The germline gives CDR1 SGHVS, CDR2 FNYEAQ.

The rearrangement joins TRBV4-1 to TRBJ2-6; D might be TRBD2 (5 bases). Trimming cost V 0 bases and J 4 bases, with 10 bases left between them. The CDR3 spans 16 residues. Germline loops: CDR1 MGHRA, CDR2 YSYEKL. As DNA, the CDR3 is TGCGCCAGCAGCCAAGATCCAGCGGCAGGGGCCAACGTCCTGACTTTC. It is translated as CASSQDPAAGANVLTF.

The chain is built from TRBV30 and TRBJ1-4, with D tentatively TRBD1 (6 bases). The V end was cut by 5 bases, the J end by 8 bases, with 18 bases between. Germline CDR1 reads GTSNPN; CDR2 reads SVGIG (reference sequence). The CDR3 spans 14 residues. CDR3 DNA: TGTGCCTGGCTTTACGAACAGGGACCCGAAAAACTGTTTTTT. This encodes CAWLYEQGPEKLFF.

CDR3 nucleotide sequence: TGTGCCAGCAAAACGGACACCGAAGCTAACTATGGCTACACCTTC. Residues: CASKTDTEANYGYTF. V and J are TRBV6-5 and TRBJ1-2, with D perhaps TRBD1 (5 bases). V lost 7 bases and J 0 bases, leaving 15 bases between the germline ends. The CDR3 consists of 15 residues. CDR1 and CDR2 from the germline V gene are MNHEY and SVGAGI.